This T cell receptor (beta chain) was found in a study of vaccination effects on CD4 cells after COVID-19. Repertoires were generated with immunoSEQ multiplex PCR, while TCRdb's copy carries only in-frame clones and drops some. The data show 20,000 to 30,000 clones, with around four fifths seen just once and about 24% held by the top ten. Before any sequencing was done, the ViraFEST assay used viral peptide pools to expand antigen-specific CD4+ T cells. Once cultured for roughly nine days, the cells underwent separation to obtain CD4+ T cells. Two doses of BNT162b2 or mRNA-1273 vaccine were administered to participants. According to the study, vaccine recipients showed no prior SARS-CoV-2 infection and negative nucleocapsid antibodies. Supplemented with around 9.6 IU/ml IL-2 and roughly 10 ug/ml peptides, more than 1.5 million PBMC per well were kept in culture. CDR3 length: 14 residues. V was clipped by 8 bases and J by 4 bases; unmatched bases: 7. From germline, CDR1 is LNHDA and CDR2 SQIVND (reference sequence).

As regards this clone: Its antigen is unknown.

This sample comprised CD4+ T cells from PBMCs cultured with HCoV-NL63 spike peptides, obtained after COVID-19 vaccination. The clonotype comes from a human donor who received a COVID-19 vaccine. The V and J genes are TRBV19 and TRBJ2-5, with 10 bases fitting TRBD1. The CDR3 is CASCGQGVGETQYF. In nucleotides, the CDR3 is TGTGCCAGTTGCGGACAGGGGGTTGGAGAGACCCAGTACTTC.